The next 22 T cell receptor beta chains were all read from a single sample in a study of naive and memory T cell subsets. Two oligonucleotides, mixed equimolar, formed the beta constant-region primer covering TRBC1 and TRBC2. The ligated cDNA underwent four PCR rounds using SP2 and nested alpha and beta constant-region primers. TCRdb re-called the UMI-ligation and nested PCR reads with MiXCR, one entry per CDR3 protein. In the table there are over 110,000 distinct CDR3 sequences, 15% to 25% of which are singletons. Study-wide results and limits: A few larger clonotypes appeared in naive repertoires, especially CD8, possibly memory cells re-expressing CD45RA.

Their antigen targets remain unknown. The sequencing input was naive CD8+ T cells from blood. All receptors derive from a human donor in good health.

This clonotype was counted a few times. V gene TRBV5-4 combines with J gene TRBJ1-1; D is undetermined. CDR1 and CDR2 from the germline V gene are SGHNT and YYREEE (reference sequence). Trimming left V 5 bases short and J 2 bases short, with 16 bases between. The CDR3 extends over 15 amino acids. In DNA, the CDR3 is TGTGCCAGCAGACGGGAAGCGGGTGATAACACTGAAGCTTTCTTT. Residues: CASRREAGDNTEAFF.

The chain joins TRBV19 to TRBJ2-7; 9 nucleotides agree with TRBD1. Germline V lookup: CDR1 LNHDA, CDR2 SQIVND (reference sequence). With 7 bases clipped from V and 5 bases from J, the junction kept 12 bases outside the gene matches. This CDR3 contains 15 residues. The CDR3 sequence: CASTLTGTGSNEQYF. The DNA for the CDR3 is TGTGCCAGTACCCTAACCGGGACAGGGTCCAACGAGCAGTACTTC. Looking up the rest from reference TRBV19 and TRBJ2-7 gives the full variable domain: DGGITQSPKYLFRKEGQNVTLSCEQNLNHDAMYWYRQDPGQGLRLIYYSQIVNDFQKGDIAEGYSVSREKKESFPLTVTSAQKNPTAFYLCASTLTGTGSNEQYFGPGTRLTVT.

This chain links TRBV6-2 or TRBV6-3 with TRBJ2-5; 8 nucleotides agree with TRBD1. The length of the CDR3 is 16 residues. CDR1 is MNHEY, CDR2 SVGEGT, per germline. With 5 bases clipped from V and 5 bases from J, the junction kept 13 bases outside the gene matches. Written as DNA, the CDR3 is TGTGCCAGCAGTCCCCAGGGGGCGCGCTTCGGGGAGACCCAGTACTTC. Its protein is CASSPQGARFGETQYF.

This sequence joins TRBV29-1 and TRBJ2-7; D possibly uses TRBD1 or TRBD2 (5 bases each). Trimming removed 1 base at V and 2 bases at J, with 12 bases between. Per germline, CDR1 SQVTM and CDR2 ANQGSEA. The CDR3 extends over 14 amino acids. The CDR3 region has the DNA TGCAGCGTTGAAGGGCCAGGGACCGCCTACGAGCAGTACTTC. Amino acid sequence: CSVEGPGTAYEQYF.

This clonotype was observed a handful of times. The J gene is TRBJ2-7, the V gene TRBV5-4; D is unresolved. Germline V gene data show CDR1 as SGHNT and CDR2 as YYREEE (reference sequence). This CDR3 comprises 13 residues. Trimming shortened V by 0 bases and J by 0 bases, and 4 bases separated the two germline ends. CDR3 DNA: TGTGCCAGCAGCTTGGATCACTCCTACGAGCAGTACTTC. It specifies CASSLDHSYEQYF.

The V gene is TRBV12-3 or TRBV12-4, the J gene TRBJ2-1; 11 bases line up with TRBD1. The V and J ends lost 7 bases and 7 bases, in that order; junction bases with no gene match: 6. CDR3 size: 14 residues. As DNA, the CDR3 is TGTGCCAGCAATGGACAGGGGGCTTGGAATGAGCAGTTCTTC. This encodes CASNGQGAWNEQFF.

The chain employs TRBV7-9 and TRBJ1-1, with D unclear. CDR1 SEHNR and CDR2 FQNEAQ come from the germline V gene (reference sequence). V lost 5 bases and J lost 5, with 12 bases in between. CDR3 length: 13 amino acids. The CDR3 loop is CASSPFGRTEAFF. The CDR3 DNA reads TGTGCCAGCAGCCCCTTCGGGAGGACTGAAGCTTTCTTT.

In this sample, this clonotype turned up a few times. The chain combines TRBV28 with TRBJ2-7; TRBD2 matches 7 bases. V was clipped by 5 bases and J by 3 bases; unmatched bases: 13. From germline, CDR1 is MDHEN and CDR2 SYDVKM. The length of the CDR3 is 16 residues. The CDR3 nucleotides are TGTGCCAGCAGTGTGGGGAGGGGTTCGATCATCTACGAGCAGTACTTC. Encoded protein: CASSVGRGSIIYEQYF.

This clonotype showed up just a few times. The V and J genes are TRBV6-6 and TRBJ2-7, with a possible D match to TRBD2 (6 bases). The CDR3 extends over 14 amino acids. With 8 bases removed from V and 1 base from J, the gap between germline ends came to 15 bases. Germline V CDR1 and CDR2: MNHNY, SVGAGI (reference sequence). CDR3 region: CASCDGSFSYEQYF. CDR3 DNA sequence: TGTGCCAGCTGCGACGGGAGTTTTTCCTACGAGCAGTACTTC.

This clonotype was recorded a few times. The gene calls are TRBV29-1 and TRBJ2-7, with TRBD1 matching 9 bases. Trimming cost V 1 base and J 1 base; bases outside gene matches: 5. This CDR3 spans 15 amino acids. CDR1 is SQVTM, CDR2 ANQGSEA, per germline. The CDR3 bases are TGCAGCGTTGAAGGTTGGGGACAGGGATCCTACGAGCAGTACTTC. The encoded protein is CSVEGWGQGSYEQYF.

In DNA, the CDR3 is TGTGCCAGCAGCTTGGCAACGGGGCTGAGGGCCGAGCAGTACTTC. Protein: CASSLATGLRAEQYF. The V gene is TRBV5-5, the J gene TRBJ2-7; D is tentatively TRBD1 or TRBD2 (5 bases each). CDR3 length: 15 amino acids. The V end lost 0 bases, the J end lost 6 bases, and 16 bases lay between the germline ends. The germline CDR1 and CDR2 sequences are SGHKS and YYEKEE (reference sequence).

This chain connects TRBV9 to TRBJ2-3; D is unresolved. CDR1 SGDLS and CDR2 YYNGEE come from the germline V gene. This CDR3 spans 14 amino acids. The ends were cut back, 1 base at V and 1 base at J, with 7 bases in the middle. CDR3 sequence (DNA): TGTGCCAGCAGCGTATGGTCTGGCACAGATACGCAGTATTTT. Translation: CASSVWSGTDTQYF.

This clonotype has ten or more counts. The chain recombines TRBV6-5 with TRBJ2-3; 8 bases agree with TRBD1. CDR3 size: 15 residues. V gave up 5 bases and J gave up 2 bases; unmatched junction bases: 6. Germline V gene lookup returns CDR1 MNHEY and CDR2 SVGAGI. The CDR3: CASSPTGVNTDTQYF. In DNA, the CDR3 is TGTGCCAGCAGTCCGACAGGGGTTAACACAGATACGCAGTATTTT.

This chain uses TRBV27 with TRBJ1-2; 7 positions match TRBD1. CDR1 and CDR2 from the germline V gene are MNHEY and SMNVEV (reference sequence). CDR3 length: 14 residues. V lost 2 bases, J lost 4 bases, and 4 bases stayed unmatched. CDR3 DNA: TGTGCCAGCAGTTTACAGGGGGACTTCTATGGCTACACCTTC. This encodes CASSLQGDFYGYTF.

This clonotype was counted a few times. The CDR3 sequence: CSVEEGEINYGYTF. The CDR3 DNA reads TGCAGCGTTGAAGAGGGGGAAATTAACTATGGCTACACCTTC. V and J are TRBV29-1 and TRBJ1-2, with a possible D match to TRBD1 (5 bases). V dropped 0 bases and J dropped 1 base, with 9 bases sitting between them. The CDR3 has 14 residues. Germline CDR1 and CDR2: SQVTM and ANQGSEA.

The V call is TRBV6-5, the J call TRBJ2-7, with a weak D call TRBD1 (5 bases). Germline assignment: CDR1 MNHEY and CDR2 SVGAGI. V dropped 8 bases and J dropped 0 bases, with 8 bases sitting between them. The CDR3 contains 12 residues. In DNA form, the CDR3 reads TGTGCCAGCCAACAGGACTCCTACGAGCAGTACTTC. This translates into CASQQDSYEQYF.

In its sample, this clonotype was seen a few times. J is TRBJ2-1 and V is TRBV6-1; 7 bases are a match to TRBD1. V shed 2 bases, J shed 5 bases, and the junction held 6 bases outside the gene matches. Germline CDR1 MNHNS, CDR2 SASEGT. The CDR3 covers 15 residues. CDR3 protein: CASSERVQGHNEQFF. The DNA for the CDR3 is TGTGCCAGCAGTGAACGAGTACAGGGGCACAATGAGCAGTTCTTC.

This clonotype was seen more than once but under ten times. The rearrangement links TRBV29-1 to TRBJ2-5, with D perhaps given as TRBD1 or TRBD2 (6 bases each). Germline CDR1 is SQVTM and CDR2 is ANQGSEA. This CDR3 is 12 amino acids long. Trimming stripped 5 bases from V and 4 bases from J, with 11 bases between. The CDR3 here is CSVHEGGETQYF. CDR3 nucleotides: TGCAGCGTTCATGAGGGGGGAGAGACCCAGTACTTC.

This clonotype showed up many times. The V call is TRBV7-9, the J call TRBJ1-5; D is ambiguous. The CDR3 is 13 residues long. V lost 5 bases and J lost 7, with 12 bases in between. Germline V CDR1 and CDR2: SEHNR, FQNEAQ (reference sequence). CDR3 coding DNA: TGTGCCAGCAGCCACTCCGCGCTGCAGCCCCAGCATTTT. It specifies CASSHSALQPQHF.

The table lists this clonotype with a few counts. In DNA, the CDR3 is TGTGCCAGCAGCTCCCGAGTGGGGCTAGGGGACTCCTACGAGCAGTACTTC. This gives the protein CASSSRVGLGDSYEQYF. The chain links TRBV7-2 to TRBJ2-7, with D tentatively TRBD1 (5 bases). The length of the CDR3 is 17 residues. V lost 4 bases to trimming and J lost 0 bases, with 19 bases between them. Per germline, CDR1 SGHTA and CDR2 FQGNSA.

This clonotype was found a few times. The chain has TRBV5-1 and TRBJ2-3; 7 bases line up with TRBD1. Per the germline V gene, CDR1 is SGHRS and CDR2 is YFSETQ. V trimming: 5 bases; J trimming: 0 bases; junction bases outside the gene matches: 6. The CDR3 is 15 amino acids. CDR3 nucleotides: TGCGCCAGCAGTTACTGGGACAGTAGCACAGATACGCAGTATTTT. Translating it yields CASSYWDSSTDTQYF.

This clonotype was detected only a few times. V gene TRBV7-3 combines with J gene TRBJ2-2, with TRBD2 matching over 14 bases. The CDR3 has 20 residues. V shed 5 bases, J shed 7 bases, and the junction held 18 bases outside the gene matches. CDR1 is SGHTA and CDR2 is FQGTGA in the germline V gene. This CDR3 is CASSDTEVRLAGGPGGELFF. In DNA, the CDR3 is TGTGCCAGCAGCGATACAGAGGTTCGACTAGCGGGAGGGCCTGGCGGGGAGCTGTTTTTT. Full variable domain (remainder filled in from reference TRBV7-3 and TRBJ2-2): GAGVSQTPSNKVTEKGKYVELRCDPISGHTALYWYRQSLGQGPEFLIYFQGTGAADDSGLPNDRFFAVRPEGSVSTLKIQRTERGDSAVYLCASSDTEVRLAGGPGGELFFGEGSRLTVL.